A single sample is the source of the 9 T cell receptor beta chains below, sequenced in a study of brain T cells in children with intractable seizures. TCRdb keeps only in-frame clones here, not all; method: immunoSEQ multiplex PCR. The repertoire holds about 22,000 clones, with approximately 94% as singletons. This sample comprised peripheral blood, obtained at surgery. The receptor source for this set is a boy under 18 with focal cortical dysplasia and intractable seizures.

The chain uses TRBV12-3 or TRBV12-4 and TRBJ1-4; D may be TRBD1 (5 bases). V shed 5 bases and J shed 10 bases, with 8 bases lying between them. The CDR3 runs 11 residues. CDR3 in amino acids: CASSPGGKLFF. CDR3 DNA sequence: TGTGCCAGCAGTCCCGGGGGAAAACTGTTTTTT.

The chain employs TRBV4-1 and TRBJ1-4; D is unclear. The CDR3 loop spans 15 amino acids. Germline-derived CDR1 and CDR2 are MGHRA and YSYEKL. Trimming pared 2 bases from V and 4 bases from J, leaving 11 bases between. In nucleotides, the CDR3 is TGCGCCAGCAGCCAAAGAGGGTTAAGTAATGAAAAACTGTTTTTT. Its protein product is CASSQRGLSNEKLFF.

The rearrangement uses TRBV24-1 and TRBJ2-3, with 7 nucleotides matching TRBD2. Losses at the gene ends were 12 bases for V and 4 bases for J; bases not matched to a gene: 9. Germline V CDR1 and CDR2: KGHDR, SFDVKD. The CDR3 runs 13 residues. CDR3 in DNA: TGTGCCTCCGGCCGGGGAGGGCCAGATACGCAGTATTTT. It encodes CASGRGGPDTQYF.

The CDR3 loop reads CSASPPLTGTKGVGYTF. The CDR3, as DNA: TGCAGTGCTAGTCCCCCCCTTACCGGGACAAAGGGTGTGGGCTACACCTTC. This chain uses TRBV20-1 with TRBJ1-2; D may be TRBD1 (6 bases). CDR3 size: 17 residues. In germline, CDR1 is DFQATT, CDR2 SNEGSKA (reference sequence). Trimming removed 3 bases from V and 8 bases from J, with 28 bases in between.

For the CDR3, the DNA is TGTGCCAGCAGTTACGACGGGACTACCAATGAGCAGTTCTTC. Its translation is CASSYDGTTNEQFF. J is TRBJ2-1 and V is TRBV6-5, with 7 positions matching TRBD2. CDR3 length: 14 residues. Trimming took 2 bases from V and 6 from J; bases not matched to a gene: 4. Looked up from germline, CDR1 is MNHEY and CDR2 is SVGAGI.

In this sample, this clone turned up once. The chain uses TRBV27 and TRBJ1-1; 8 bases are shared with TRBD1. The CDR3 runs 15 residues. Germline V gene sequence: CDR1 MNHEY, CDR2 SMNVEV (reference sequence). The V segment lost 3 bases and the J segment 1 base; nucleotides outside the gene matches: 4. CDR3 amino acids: CASSLTDRGNTEAFF. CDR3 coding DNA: TGTGCCAGCAGTTTGACCGACAGGGGGAACACTGAAGCTTTCTTT.

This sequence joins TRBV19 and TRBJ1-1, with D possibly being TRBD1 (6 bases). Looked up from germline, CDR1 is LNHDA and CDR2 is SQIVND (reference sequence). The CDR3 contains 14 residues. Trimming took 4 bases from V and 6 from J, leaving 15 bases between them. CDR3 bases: TGTGCCAGTAGTACGGGGGGCTCGGGGTCTGAAGCTTTCTTT. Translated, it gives CASSTGGSGSEAFF. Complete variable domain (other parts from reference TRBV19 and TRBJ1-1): DGGITQSPKYLFRKEGQNVTLSCEQNLNHDAMYWYRQDPGQGLRLIYYSQIVNDFQKGDIAEGYSVSREKKESFPLTVTSAQKNPTAFYLCASSTGGSGSEAFFGQGTRLTVV.

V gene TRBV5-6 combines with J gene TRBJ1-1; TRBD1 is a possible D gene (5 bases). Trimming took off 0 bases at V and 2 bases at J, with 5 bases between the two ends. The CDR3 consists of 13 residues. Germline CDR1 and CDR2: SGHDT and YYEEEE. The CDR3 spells CASSLGDNTEAFF. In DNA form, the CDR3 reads TGTGCCAGCAGCTTGGGGGACAACACTGAAGCTTTCTTT.

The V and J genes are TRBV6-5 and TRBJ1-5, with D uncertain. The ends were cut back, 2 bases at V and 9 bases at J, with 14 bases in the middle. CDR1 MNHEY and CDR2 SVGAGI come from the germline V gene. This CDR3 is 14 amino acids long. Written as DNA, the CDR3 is TGTGCCAGCAGTTACAATACCCGCCTCTCGCCCCAGCATTTT. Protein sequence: CASSYNTRLSPQHF.